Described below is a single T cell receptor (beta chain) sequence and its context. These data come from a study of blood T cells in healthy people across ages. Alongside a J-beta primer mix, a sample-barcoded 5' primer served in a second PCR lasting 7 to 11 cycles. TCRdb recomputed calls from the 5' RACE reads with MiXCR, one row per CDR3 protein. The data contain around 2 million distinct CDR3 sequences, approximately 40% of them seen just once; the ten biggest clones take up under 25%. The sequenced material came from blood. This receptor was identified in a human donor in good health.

CDR3 sequence: CAISKPGQLSGNTIYF. CDR3 nucleotide sequence: TGTGCCATCAGTAAACCGGGACAGCTCTCTGGAAACACCATATATTTT. The chain couples TRBV10-3 to TRBJ1-3; TRBD1 matches at 7 bases. V lost 5 bases to trimming and J lost 0 bases; unmatched junction nucleotides: 7. The CDR3 is 16 residues long. Per germline, CDR1 ENHRY and CDR2 SYGVKD.